Sequencing of this T cell receptor (beta chain) was carried out in a study of CD8 T cells in Susac syndrome. Germline CDR1 reads MNHNS; CDR2 reads SASEGT. Trimming removed 2 bases from V and 5 bases from J, with 18 bases in between. This CDR3 has 16 residues. RNA amounts of about 0.45 to 1 ug underwent reverse transcription with random hexamers. A single record per CDR3 protein comes from TCRdb applying MiXCR to the immunoSEQ multiplex PCR reads. The table lists 300,000 or so distinct CDR3 sequences, roughly nine tenths of them singletons. The sequencing input was CD4+ T cells from PBMCs. The TCR sequence derives from a human donor with multiple sclerosis. The genes are TRBV6-1 and TRBJ1-2; D unclear. CDR3 nucleotide sequence: TGTGCCAGCAGTGAATTTGCCCCCGTGGGGAGTTATGGCTACACCTTC. It encodes CASSEFAPVGSYGYTF.